Included here is one T cell receptor (beta chain) sequence, with context. Its specificity is not known. The data were obtained in a study of PD-1 blockade in mismatch repair-deficient tumors. For the study at large: Patients had over 10 mismatch repair-deficient cancer types, all previously treated and progressing.

A few pembrolizumab responders had their TCRs sequenced. The study's findings and limits: Tumor-resident clones, often undetectable pretreatment in blood, expanded then contracted after pembrolizumab.

Only in-frame clones appear in the TCRdb table, and some are missing; sequencing was by immunoSEQ multiplex PCR. This table holds tens of thousands of clones, around four fifths found once. From germline, CDR1 is SNHLY and CDR2 FYNNEI. With 5 bases removed from V and 3 bases from J, the gap between germline ends came to 13 bases. CDR3 length: 14 residues. The J gene is TRBJ1-2, the V gene TRBV2; D possibly corresponds to TRBD1 (5 bases). The TCR comes from an adult with mismatch repair-deficient cancer. The sample consisted of peripheral blood, taken 4 weeks after starting pembrolizumab. The CDR3 nucleotides read TGTGCCAGCAGTAGACGAACAGGTGACTATGGCTACACCTTC. Encoded protein: CASSRRTGDYGYTF.